These T cell receptor beta chains were read from a single sample in a study of blood T cell repertoires in COVID-19. The assay was immunoSEQ multiplex PCR, and TCRdb's table has in-frame clones only and misses some. The table lists about 190,000 clones, approximately 84% of them singletons. The sample taken for sequencing was peripheral blood. All receptors derive from a woman in her 70s with active or convalescent COVID-19. Each CDR3 is given with its conserved first and last residue. The order of the fields is D gene, J gene, V gene, clone size, CDR3 protein, CDR3 DNA. D genes are given only for firm matches. Where a row states a size, it is once, few, many or the class of an expanded clone; other rows omit it.

>NA|TRBJ2-5|TRBV7-9|NA
CASSPGSGQETQYF
TGTGCCAGCAGCCCCGGGAGTGGTCAAGAGACCCAGTACTTC
>TRBD2|TRBJ2-2|TRBV20-1|few
CSASLGLESGGELFF
TGCAGTGCTAGTTTGGGACTAGAGAGCGGCGGGGAGCTGTTTTTT
>NA|TRBJ1-1|TRBV18|NA
CASSPGTGRLNTEAFF
TGTGCCAGCTCACCTGGAACAGGCAGGTTGAACACTGAAGCTTTCTTT
>TRBD2|TRBJ2-1|TRBV19|NA
CASSARLAASYNEQFF
TGTGCCAGTAGTGCCCGACTAGCGGCCTCCTACAATGAGCAGTTCTTC
>TRBD2|TRBJ2-1|TRBV23-1|few
CASSPYRLAEIYNEQFF
TGCGCCAGCAGTCCCTATCGACTAGCGGAAATCTACAATGAGCAGTTCTTC
>TRBD2|TRBJ2-7|TRBV6-2/TRBV6-3|NA
CASSPRTSGRAEAYEQYF
TGTGCCAGCAGCCCCCGGACTAGCGGGAGGGCCGAAGCCTACGAGCAGTACTTC
>TRBD1|TRBJ1-5|TRBV11-2|once
CASSPRGDRGGQPQHF
TGTGCCAGCAGCCCTCGTGGAGACAGGGGAGGTCAGCCCCAGCATTTT
>NA|TRBJ1-1|TRBV10-1|NA
CASRTREAFF
TGCGCCAGCCGGACACGAGAAGCTTTCTTT
>TRBD1|TRBJ1-1|TRBV6-5|NA
CASSRDSEAFF
TGTGCCAGCAGTCGGGACAGTGAAGCTTTCTTT
>NA|TRBJ1-3|TRBV6-6|NA
CASSYKTGQGYTIYF
TGTGCCAGCAGTTACAAGACAGGCCAGGGGTACACCATATATTTT
>TRBD2|TRBJ2-7|TRBV7-3|NA
CASSLDGRLTYEQYF
TGTGCCAGCAGCTTAGACGGGAGGCTGACCTACGAGCAGTACTTC
>TRBD2|TRBJ2-1|TRBV24-1|NA
CATSDRTSGEQFF
TGTGCCACCAGTGATCGGACTAGCGGGGAGCAGTTCTTC
>NA|TRBJ2-7|TRBV6-5|NA
CASKILGGSYEQYF
TGTGCCAGCAAGATACTAGGCGGCTCCTACGAGCAGTACTTC
>TRBD1|TRBJ2-7|TRBV24-1|NA
CATSVPGGAEQYF
TGTGCCACCAGCGTCCCAGGGGGCGCCGAGCAGTACTTC
>NA|TRBJ2-5|TRBV6-5|once
CASSYLFRGETQYF
TGTGCCAGCAGTTACCTTTTTAGGGGAGAGACCCAGTACTTC
>TRBD2|TRBJ2-1|TRBV6-5|NA
CASSYGLAGRTRLFF
TGTGCCAGCAGTTACGGACTAGCGGGTCGAACTAGGCTCTTCTTC
>NA|TRBJ2-7|TRBV5-4|NA
CASSFKGDEQYF
TGTGCCAGCAGTTTTAAGGGGGACGAGCAGTACTTC
>TRBD1|TRBJ2-5|TRBV3-1/TRBV3-2|NA
CASSLGQQETQYF
TGTGCCAGCAGCCTGGGACAGCAAGAGACCCAGTACTTC
>NA|TRBJ1-2|TRBV5-4|NA
CASSGNRFNYGYTF
TGTGCCAGCAGCGGAAACAGGTTTAACTATGGCTACACCTTC
>NA|TRBJ2-7|TRBV4-1|NA
CASSPFPDSSYEQYF
TGCGCCAGCAGCCCTTTCCCGGACAGCTCCTACGAGCAGTACTTC
>NA|TRBJ2-7|TRBV27|NA
CASSLGTEYEQYF
TGTGCCAGCAGTTTAGGAACAGAATACGAGCAGTACTTC
>NA|TRBJ2-2|TRBV15|NA
CATSRDRGENTGELFF
TGTGCCACCAGCAGAGATCGGGGAGAGAACACCGGGGAGCTGTTTTTT
>NA|TRBJ1-2|TRBV28|NA
CASSLGGGGRPRGYTF
TGTGCCAGCAGTTTGGGCGGGGGGGGCCGGCCCAGAGGCTACACCTTC
>TRBD1|TRBJ1-1|TRBV6-5|NA
CASSPRQGGYTEAFF
TGTGCCAGCAGTCCCCGACAGGGTGGGTACACTGAAGCTTTCTTT
>NA|TRBJ1-4|TRBV11-3|NA
CASSLGGGTNEKLFF
TGTGCCAGCAGCTTAGGTGGGGGCACTAATGAAAAACTGTTTTTT
>NA|TRBJ2-6|TRBV7-9|NA
CASSLARRGGPSGANVLTF
TGTGCCAGCAGCTTAGCACGGCGGGGTGGACCCTCTGGGGCCAACGTCCTGACTTTC
>TRBD2|TRBJ2-1|TRBV5-1|NA
CASTSTSGINEQFF
TGCGCCAGCACCTCGACTAGCGGTATCAATGAGCAGTTCTTC
>NA|TRBJ2-7|TRBV7-4|NA
CASTSLARRGWYEQYF
TGTGCCAGCACCTCTCTGGCTCGTAGGGGCTGGTACGAGCAGTACTTC
>TRBD2|TRBJ2-1|TRBV7-8|NA
CASSLVRVLAERGSYNEQFF
TGTGCCAGCAGCTTAGTTCGGGTGCTAGCGGAGAGAGGCTCCTACAATGAGCAGTTCTTC
>NA|TRBJ2-7|TRBV3-1/TRBV3-2|many
CASSQRGANAYEQYF
TGTGCCAGCAGCCAGCGGGGCGCGAATGCCTACGAGCAGTACTTC
>NA|TRBJ2-3|TRBV6-5|NA
CASSYWRDNTDTQYF
TGTGCCAGCAGTTACTGGCGGGATAACACAGATACGCAGTATTTT
>NA|TRBJ1-1|TRBV5-7|NA
CASSYYREMNTEAFF
TGTGCCAGCAGTTATTACAGGGAGATGAACACTGAAGCTTTCTTT
>TRBD1|TRBJ2-2|TRBV25-1|NA
CASKWDRDTGELFF
TGTGCCAGCAAATGGGACAGGGACACCGGGGAGCTGTTTTTT
>TRBD1|TRBJ1-1|TRBV3-1/TRBV3-2|NA
CASSRRQGRPTEAFF
TGTGCCAGCAGCCGAAGACAGGGTCGGCCCACTGAAGCTTTCTTT
>TRBD2|TRBJ2-1|TRBV27|NA
CASSPSGSDEQFF
TGTGCCAGCTCTCCCAGCGGGAGCGATGAGCAGTTCTTC
>TRBD1|TRBJ2-5|TRBV6-5|NA
CASSPWQGAQETQYF
TGTGCCAGCAGTCCATGGCAGGGGGCCCAAGAGACCCAGTACTTC
>TRBD2|TRBJ2-3|TRBV5-1|NA
CASSPAGDRTDTQYF
TGCGCCAGCAGCCCGGCGGGGGACCGCACAGATACGCAGTATTTT
>TRBD1|TRBJ2-3|TRBV6-6|NA
CASRGVQGGSTDTQYF
TGTGCCAGCAGGGGCGTACAGGGGGGTAGCACAGATACGCAGTATTTT
>NA|TRBJ1-2|TRBV7-9|NA
CAITSNGDGYTF
TGTGCCATCACAAGCAACGGGGATGGCTACACCTTC
>TRBD1|TRBJ2-7|TRBV6-5|NA
CASSYSTPGQGFEQYF
TGTGCCAGCAGTTACTCGACCCCGGGACAGGGGTTCGAGCAGTACTTC
>NA|TRBJ2-7|TRBV21-1|NA
CASSKGEGQLSYEQYF
TGTGCCAGCAGCAAAGGCGAGGGACAGCTCTCCTACGAGCAGTACTTC
>TRBD2|TRBJ2-1|TRBV24-1|NA
CATSDVLSSGSSYNEQFF
TGTGCCACCAGTGACGTCCTTTCTAGCGGGAGCTCCTACAATGAGCAGTTCTTC
>TRBD2|TRBJ2-1|TRBV24-1|NA
CATSVRTSGRDEQFF
TGTGCCACCAGTGTTCGGACTAGCGGGAGGGATGAGCAGTTCTTC
>TRBD2|TRBJ2-1|TRBV5-1|NA
CASSGSGGYNEQFF
TGCGCCAGCAGTGGTAGCGGGGGCTACAATGAGCAGTTCTTC
>TRBD2|TRBJ2-2|TRBV5-1|NA
CASSPTSGIRGELFF
TGCGCCAGCAGCCCGACTAGCGGGATTCGCGGGGAGCTGTTTTTT
>TRBD2|TRBJ2-3|TRBV11-2|NA
CASSFRGLAGETDTQYF
TGTGCCAGCAGCTTCCGAGGACTAGCGGGAGAAACAGATACGCAGTATTTT
>TRBD1|TRBJ2-7|TRBV7-6|few
CASSLGTGAYEQYF
TGTGCCAGCAGCTTAGGGACAGGGGCCTACGAGCAGTACTTC
>NA|TRBJ1-5|TRBV5-6|NA
CASSLATGSQPQHF
TGTGCCAGCAGCTTGGCGACAGGATCCCAGCCCCAGCATTTT
>NA|TRBJ2-1|TRBV2|NA
CASSGTVEQFF
TGTGCCAGCAGTGGCACGGTCGAGCAGTTCTTC
>NA|TRBJ2-5|TRBV27|NA
CASSLRGPREETQYF
TGTGCCAGCAGTCTCAGGGGCCCGAGGGAAGAGACCCAGTACTTC
>NA|TRBJ2-7|TRBV7-9|NA
CASSLGRGRVFEQYF
TGTGCCAGCAGCTTAGGGCGCGGCAGGGTCTTCGAGCAGTACTTC
>TRBD1|TRBJ1-1|TRBV5-6|NA
CASSLVGQANTEAFF
TGTGCCAGCAGCTTGGTGGGACAGGCGAACACTGAAGCTTTCTTT
>NA|TRBJ1-4|TRBV19|once
CASSMPGATNEKLFF
TGTGCCAGTAGTATGCCGGGAGCAACTAATGAAAAACTGTTTTTT
>NA|TRBJ1-1|TRBV29-1|NA
CSVKTQGNTEAFF
TGCAGCGTGAAGACACAGGGAAACACTGAAGCTTTCTTT
>TRBD2|TRBJ2-3|TRBV7-9|NA
CASSYTLAGGADTQYF
TGTGCCAGCAGCTACACACTAGCGGGAGGGGCAGATACGCAGTATTTT
>TRBD1|TRBJ2-2|TRBV5-1|NA
CASSPGQNANTGELFF
TGCGCCAGCAGCCCGGGACAGAACGCGAACACCGGGGAGCTGTTTTTT
>TRBD2|TRBJ2-1|TRBV5-1|NA
CASSLGVPGLEEFF
TGCGCCAGCAGCCTAGGGGTACCGGGACTAGAGGAGTTCTTC
>NA|TRBJ1-3|TRBV29-1|NA
CSAYYGNTIYF
TGCAGCGCTTACTATGGAAACACCATATATTTT
>TRBD2|TRBJ2-3|TRBV15|NA
CATSRGSGAAIGSDTQYF
TGTGCCACCAGCAGAGGGAGCGGGGCGGCTATCGGCTCAGATACGCAGTATTTT
>NA|TRBJ2-1|TRBV2|NA
CASSERPWGRREGWGNEQFF
TGTGCCAGCAGCGAACGGCCGTGGGGGAGGAGAGAAGGATGGGGCAATGAGCAGTTCTTC